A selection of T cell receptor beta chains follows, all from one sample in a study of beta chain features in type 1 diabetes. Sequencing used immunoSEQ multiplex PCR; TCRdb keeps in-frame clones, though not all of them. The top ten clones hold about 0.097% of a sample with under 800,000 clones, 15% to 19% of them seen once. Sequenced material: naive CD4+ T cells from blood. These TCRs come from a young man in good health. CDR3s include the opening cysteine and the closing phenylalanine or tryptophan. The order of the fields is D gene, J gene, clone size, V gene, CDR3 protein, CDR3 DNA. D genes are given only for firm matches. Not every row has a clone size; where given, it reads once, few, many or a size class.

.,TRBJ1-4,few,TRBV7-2,CASSLVSHATNEKLFF,TGTGCCAGCAGCTTAGTTTCACATGCAACTAATGAAAAACTGTTTTTT
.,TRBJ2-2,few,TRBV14,CASSQDSSLTGELFF,TGTGCCAGCAGCCAAGACAGCTCGCTCACCGGGGAGCTGTTTTTT
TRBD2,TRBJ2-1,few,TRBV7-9,CASSLGLAGLEGQFF,TGTGCCAGCAGCTTAGGACTAGCGGGGCTTGAGGGCCAGTTCTTC
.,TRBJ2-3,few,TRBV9,CASSVGDGTQYF,TGTGCCAGCAGCGTAGGGGATGGAACGCAGTATTTT
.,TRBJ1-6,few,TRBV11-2,CASRRPGTLNSPLHF,TGTGCCAGCAGAAGACCCGGGACGTTGAATTCACCCCTCCACTTT
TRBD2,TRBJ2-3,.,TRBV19,CATQGLAGGTQYF,TGTGCCACACAGGGACTAGCGGGGGGTACGCAGTATTTT
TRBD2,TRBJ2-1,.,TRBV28,CASHYSGRWNEQFF,TGTGCCAGCCACTATAGCGGGAGATGGAATGAGCAGTTCTTC
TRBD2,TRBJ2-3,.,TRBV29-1,CSVGGLKRLAGESTDTQYF,TGCAGCGTTGGGGGCCTTAAAAGACTAGCGGGAGAGAGCACAGATACGCAGTATTTT
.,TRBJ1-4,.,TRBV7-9,CASRRGLGEKLFF,TGTGCCAGCAGGCGAGGGCTAGGTGAAAAACTGTTTTTT
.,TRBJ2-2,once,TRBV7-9,CASSFGRTTLNMYTGELFF,TGTGCCAGCAGCTTTGGACGGACTACATTAAATATGTACACCGGGGAGCTGTTTTTT
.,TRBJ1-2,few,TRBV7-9,CASSLETRGYTF,TGTGCCAGCAGCTTAGAGACCCGGGGCTACACCTTC
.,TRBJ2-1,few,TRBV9,CASSVGQYNEQFF,TGTGCCAGCAGCGTAGGACAGTACAATGAGCAGTTCTTC
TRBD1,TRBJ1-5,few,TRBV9,CASSTGGDQPQHF,TGTGCCAGCAGCACAGGGGGGGATCAGCCCCAGCATTTT
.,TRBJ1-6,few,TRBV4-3,CASSRQPDIPSPLHF,TGCGCCAGCAGCCGACAACCGGACATCCCATCACCCCTCCACTTT
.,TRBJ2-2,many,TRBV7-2,CASSLSGNTGELFF,TGTGCCAGCAGCTTATCCGGGAACACCGGGGAGCTGTTTTTT
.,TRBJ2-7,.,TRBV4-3,CASSRDYTRADEQYF,TGCGCCAGCAGCCGAGACTATACTAGGGCGGACGAGCAGTACTTC